This T cell receptor beta chain was sequenced in a study of OX40 agonist ivuxolimab in advanced cancers. Whole-study findings and limits: Some nonresponders also had low normalized T-cell clonal expansion.

For this clone: What it binds is not known.

A history of autoimmune disease or systemic immunosuppression excluded patients. Trimming cost V 6 bases and J 7 bases; bases outside gene matches: 9. CDR1 is MNHNS and CDR2 is SASEGT in the germline V gene. The CDR3 loop spans 14 amino acids. TCRdb keeps only in-frame clones here, not all; method: immunoSEQ multiplex PCR. The sample contains more than 80,000 clones, about nine tenths of which appear only once. The V and J genes are TRBV6-1 and TRBJ1-5; 7 nucleotides agree with TRBD1. Sequencing was performed on CD4+ or CD8+ T cells sorted from blood, taken in a trial of the OX40 agonist ivuxolimab. The receptor comes from an adult with an advanced solid tumor such as melanoma, head and neck, liver or kidney cancer. The CDR3 nucleotides are TGTGCCAGCAGAACGACAGGGATTACACAGCCCCAGCATTTT. Its protein is CASRTTGITQPQHF.